This T cell receptor (beta chain) was documented in a study of T cells after yellow fever vaccination. TCRdb ran MiXCR on the 5' RACE reads and lists one entry per CDR3 protein. This repertoire shows around 550,000 distinct CDR3 sequences, under 25% found once; its top ten account for 13% to 15%. The CDR3 runs 20 residues. The V gene's germline CDR1 is SSHAT and CDR2 FNYEAQ (reference sequence). Note on this clonotype: A read error may account for a junction end that differs from germline.

The chain employs TRBV7-7 and TRBJ2-3, with 8 nucleotides matching TRBD2. This receptor was obtained from a man aged 25-45 years who received the YFV17D yellow fever vaccine. Specimen: PBMCs, collected 15 days after the yellow fever booster vaccination. Here the CDR3 reads CASSHTGLEVLSELTDTQYF. The CDR3 DNA follows: TGTGCTAGCAGCCATACGGGACTAGAGGTCCTCTCTGAGCTCACAGATACGCAGTATTTT.